What follows describes a single T cell receptor beta chain. Its antigen remains unidentified. This may come from a read error, since a much larger clone is one base off. Arm-PCR of CDR3 regions and iRepertoire HTBI primers were used to build TCR beta libraries. One entry per CDR3 protein, called by TCRdb with MiXCR from the multiplex PCR reads. In the table there are about 300,000 distinct CDR3 sequences, 18% of which are singletons. The sample is drawn from a study of regulatory T cells in long-lasting Graves disease. Study summary: New Graves' disease cases had less than 3 months of antithyroid drugs.

Study results and limitations: Those with persistent Graves' had less TCR diversity than newly diagnosed patients.

Indicated time point: newly diagnosed GD, antithyroid drugs for less than 3 months. RNA isolated from PBMCs was used to make the TCR library. In Xi'an, China, an endocrinology department was the source of patients. This receptor was identified in a female donor with Graves disease. Source: peripheral blood mononuclear cells (PBMCs), taken at new diagnosis, from a patient treated with antithyroid drugs.

The CDR3 DNA reads TGTGCCAGCAGCCGTACTAGCGGGAGGGTGGGTGAGCAGTTCTTC. It codes for CASSRTSGRVGEQFF. The chain employs TRBV6-4 and TRBJ2-1; 13 bases align to TRBD2. V gave up 6 bases and J gave up 9 bases; unmatched junction bases: 8. The CDR3 extends over 15 amino acids. CDR1 is MRHNA, CDR2 SNTAGT, per germline.